This T cell receptor beta chain was recovered during a study of CD8+ T cells in alopecia areata (dated by TCRdb to 2017 to 2018). About the investigation overall: Treated patients were enrolled in an open-label pilot trial of oral tofacitinib at 5 to 10 mg twice daily for moderate-to-severe alopecia areata. Human TCRbeta sequencing covered scalp tissue and sorted CD4+ and CD8+ peripheral blood T cells from patchy and totalis/universalis alopecia areata patients and healthy controls. To study T cell clonal expansion in alopecia areata, the researchers applied high-throughput TCRbeta sequencing to both the C3H/HeJ mouse model and human patients. RNA was extracted with the PAXgene miRNA kit for fixed scalp, the miRNeasy kit for PBMCs, and the RNeasy kit for mouse skin. Biopsies were taken from tofacitinib-treated patients at baseline and again at 4 and 24 weeks into treatment, and several of those patients also had a later scalp biopsy. TCRbeta CDR3 regions were amplified by immunoSEQ multiplex PCR with 35 Vbeta forward and 13 Jbeta reverse primers. Scalp clonality was compared across normal scalp (n=4), patchy alopecia areata scalp (n=8), and alopecia totalis/universalis scalp (n=8). Patients stayed on tofacitinib for 6 to 18 months and then had 6 months of follow-up off drug so that delayed response and recurrence could be assessed.

The research as a whole found: Higher clonality and more expanded CD8+ clones were observed in lesional scalp than in normal scalp, particularly in alopecia totalis/universalis, a finding suggestive of antigenic drive. Shared TCR sequences between patients were less evident than in mice, which may be partly attributable to HLA diversity in the patient population. Resident alphabeta T cells in normal human skin are also sequenced, complicating scalp TCR repertoire analysis, unlike mouse skin dominated by gammadelta T cells.

The cysteine opens and the phenylalanine closes a CDR3 of 15 amino acids. Kept here is only the CDR3 DNA, which spans 45 bases and is read in frame from base 1. Trimming removed 7 bases from V and 7 bases from J, leaving 23 bases between the germline ends. CDR1 and CDR2, per the germline V gene, are SGHTA and FQGNSA. In light of the paper, this sample's time point label describes: baseline before oral tofacitinib. Peripheral blood and lesional scalp punch biopsies were obtained from patients with alopecia areata. PBMCs were separated by density centrifugation and stained for CD3, CD4 and CD8, after which CD4+ and CD8+ T cells were sorted on a FACSAria. The method behind the library was the immunoSEQ multiplex PCR assay. For TCR sequencing, RNA was extracted from every sample and reverse transcribed into cDNA to serve as template. First-strand cDNA was synthesized using SuperScript III with a 2:1 mix of oligo-dT and random hexamers. A synthetic immune receptor repertoire was used to assess amplification bias, and residual bias was removed computationally. Turning to the authors' computational methods: Raw reads were preprocessed to remove errors, and CDR3 was defined according to IMGT conventions as the region from the conserved cysteine to phenylalanine. Clonality was computed as 1 minus the Shannon entropy, with the entropy normalized by log2 of the number of productive unique TCRs. Whether scalp clones were CD4 or CD8 was inferred by matching scalp TCRbeta sequences against CD4 and CD8 repertoires sorted from blood. Not all clones reach the TCRdb copy of this immuneACCESS table, which keeps in-frame sequences only. Checked studies attribute under half of the gap to unresolved V genes and leave the rest unexplained. That table gives V, J and clone size, and the DNA gave D and trimming. Present in this sample are about 180,000 clones, roughly 60% of which were seen just once. The ten largest clones add up to about 1.5% of the sample.

Comment on this clone: Its antigen target is currently unknown. No base quality information exists; no much larger clone differs at one position.

The rearranged chain carries TRBV7-2 and TRBJ2-7; TRBD2 might be the D gene, on 6 matching bases. The sequence derives from a human donor with alopecia areata. This specimen consisted of CD4+ T cells sorted from blood, obtained at week 0. Here is the DNA: TGTGCCAGCATTGCCGGGACGTCGGAGGGAAGGGAGCAGTACTTC. Its amino acids are CASIAGTSEGREQYF. The CDR3, completed at both ends by the reference TRBV7-2 and TRBJ2-7 genes, gives the full variable domain GAGVSQSPSNKVTEKGKDVELRCDPISGHTALYWYRQSLGQGLEFLIYFQGNSAPDKSGLPSDRFSAERTGGSVSTLTIQRTQQEDSAVYLCASIAGTSEGREQYFGPGTRLTVT.